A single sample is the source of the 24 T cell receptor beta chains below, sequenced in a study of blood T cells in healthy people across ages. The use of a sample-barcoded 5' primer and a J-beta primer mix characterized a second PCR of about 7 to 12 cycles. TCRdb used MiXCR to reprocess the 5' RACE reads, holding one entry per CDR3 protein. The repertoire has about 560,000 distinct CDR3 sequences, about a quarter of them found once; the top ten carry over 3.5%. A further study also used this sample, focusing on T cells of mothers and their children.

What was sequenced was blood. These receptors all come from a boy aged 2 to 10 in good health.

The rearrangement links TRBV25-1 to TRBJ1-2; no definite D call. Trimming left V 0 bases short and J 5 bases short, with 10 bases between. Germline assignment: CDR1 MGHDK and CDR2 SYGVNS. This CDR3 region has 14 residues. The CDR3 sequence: CASSEYAEAYGYTF. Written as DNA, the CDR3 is TGTGCCAGCAGTGAATATGCGGAGGCTTATGGCTACACCTTC.

CDR3 in DNA: TGTGCCAGCAGCTTAACCTGGACTACCGACAATGAGCAGTTCTTC. It specifies CASSLTWTTDNEQFF. The V and J genes are TRBV7-9 and TRBJ2-1; D might be TRBD2 (6 bases). Per germline, CDR1 SEHNR and CDR2 FQNEAQ (reference sequence). This CDR3 is built from 15 residues. V shed 2 bases and J shed 5 bases, with 13 bases lying between them.

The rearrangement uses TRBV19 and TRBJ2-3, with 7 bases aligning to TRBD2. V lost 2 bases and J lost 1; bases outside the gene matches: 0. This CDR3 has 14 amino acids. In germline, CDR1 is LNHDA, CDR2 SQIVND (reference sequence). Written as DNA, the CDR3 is TGTGCCAGTAGTATACTAGCGGGCACAGATACGCAGTATTTT. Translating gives CASSILAGTDTQYF.

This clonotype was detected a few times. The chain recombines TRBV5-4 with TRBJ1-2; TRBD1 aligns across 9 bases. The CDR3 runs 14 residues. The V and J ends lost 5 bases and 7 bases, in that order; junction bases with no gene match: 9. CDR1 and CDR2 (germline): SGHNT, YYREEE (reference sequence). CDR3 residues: CASRPDRGHRGYTF. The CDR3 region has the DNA TGTGCCAGCAGACCGGACAGGGGACATCGTGGCTACACCTTC. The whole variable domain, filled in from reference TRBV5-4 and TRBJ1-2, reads ETGVTQSPTHLIKTRGQQVTLRCSSQSGHNTVSWYQQALGQGPQFIFQYYREEENGRGNFPPRFSGLQFPNYSSELNVNALELDDSALYLCASRPDRGHRGYTFGSGTRLTVV.

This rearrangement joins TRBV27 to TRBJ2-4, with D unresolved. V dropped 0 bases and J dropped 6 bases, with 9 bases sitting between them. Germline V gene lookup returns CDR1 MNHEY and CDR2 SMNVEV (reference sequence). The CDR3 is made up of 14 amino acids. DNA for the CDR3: TGTGCCAGCAGTTTATCGGCTAGATCAAACATTCAGTACTTC. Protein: CASSLSARSNIQYF.

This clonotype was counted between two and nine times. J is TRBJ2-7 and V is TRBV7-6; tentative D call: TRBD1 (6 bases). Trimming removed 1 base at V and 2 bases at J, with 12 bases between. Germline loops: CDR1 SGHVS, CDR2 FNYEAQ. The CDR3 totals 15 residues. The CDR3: CASSLGAGATYEQYF. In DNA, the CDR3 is TGTGCCAGCAGCTTAGGGGCAGGGGCGACCTACGAGCAGTACTTC.

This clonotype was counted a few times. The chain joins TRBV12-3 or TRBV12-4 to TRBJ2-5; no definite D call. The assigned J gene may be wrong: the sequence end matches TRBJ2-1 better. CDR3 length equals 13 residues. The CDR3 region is CASHRANLHTQFF. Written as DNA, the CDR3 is TGTGCCAGCCACCGCGCCAATCTTCACACGCAGTTCTTC.

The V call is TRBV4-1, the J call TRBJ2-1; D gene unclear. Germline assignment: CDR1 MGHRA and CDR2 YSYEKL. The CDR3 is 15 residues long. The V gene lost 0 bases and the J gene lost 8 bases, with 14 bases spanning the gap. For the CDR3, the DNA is TGCGCCAGCAGCCAAGATCCCTTATACCCGTATGAGCAGTTCTTC. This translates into CASSQDPLYPYEQFF.

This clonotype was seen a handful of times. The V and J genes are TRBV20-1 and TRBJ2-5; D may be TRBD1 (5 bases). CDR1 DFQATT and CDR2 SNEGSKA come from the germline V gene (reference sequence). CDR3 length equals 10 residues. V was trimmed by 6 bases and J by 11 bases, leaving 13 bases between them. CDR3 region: CSAHFGAQYF. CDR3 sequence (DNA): TGCAGTGCCCACTTTGGGGCGCAGTACTTC.

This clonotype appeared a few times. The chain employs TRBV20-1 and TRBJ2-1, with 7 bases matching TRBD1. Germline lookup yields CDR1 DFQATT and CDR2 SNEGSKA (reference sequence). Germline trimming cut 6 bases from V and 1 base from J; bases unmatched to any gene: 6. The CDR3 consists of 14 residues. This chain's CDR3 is CSAGGGLSYNEQFF. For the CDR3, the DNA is TGCAGTGCAGGGGGCGGACTGTCCTACAATGAGCAGTTCTTC.

The CDR3 nucleotides are TGTGCCAGCTCACCACGTACTCCTAACGAGCAGTACGTC. Amino acids: CASSPRTPNEQYV. The J gene is TRBJ2-7, the V gene TRBV18; D unclear. V was pared by 1 base and J by 5 bases, with 9 bases between. Germline V gene data show CDR1 as KGHSH and CDR2 as LQKENI. The CDR3 extends over 13 amino acids.

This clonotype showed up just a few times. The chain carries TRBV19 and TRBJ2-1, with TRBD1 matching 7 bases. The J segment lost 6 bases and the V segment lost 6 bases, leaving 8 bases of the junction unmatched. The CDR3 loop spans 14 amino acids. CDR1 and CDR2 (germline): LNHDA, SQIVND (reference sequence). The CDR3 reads CASSRGTLANEQFF. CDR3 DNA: TGTGCCAGTAGCAGGGGGACACTCGCCAATGAGCAGTTCTTC.

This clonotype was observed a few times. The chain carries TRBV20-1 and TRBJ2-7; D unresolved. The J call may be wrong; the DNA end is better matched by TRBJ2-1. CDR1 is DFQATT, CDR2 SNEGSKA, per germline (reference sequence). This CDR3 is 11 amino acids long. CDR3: CSAREGNEQFF. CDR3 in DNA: TGCAGTGCTAGAGAAGGCAATGAGCAGTTCTTC.

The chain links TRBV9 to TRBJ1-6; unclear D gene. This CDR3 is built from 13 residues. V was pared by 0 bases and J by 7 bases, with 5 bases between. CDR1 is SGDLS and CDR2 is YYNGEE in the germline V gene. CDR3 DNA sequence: TGTGCCAGCAGCGTAGGCAGAAATTCACCCCTCCACTTT. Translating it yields CASSVGRNSPLHF.

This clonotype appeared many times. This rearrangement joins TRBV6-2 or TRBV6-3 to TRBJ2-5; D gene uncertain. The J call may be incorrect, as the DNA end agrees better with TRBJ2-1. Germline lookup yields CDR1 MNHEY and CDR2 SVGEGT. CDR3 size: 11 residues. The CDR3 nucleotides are TGTGCCAGCAGTTACGGCTATGAGCAGTTCTTC. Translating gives CASSYGYEQFF.

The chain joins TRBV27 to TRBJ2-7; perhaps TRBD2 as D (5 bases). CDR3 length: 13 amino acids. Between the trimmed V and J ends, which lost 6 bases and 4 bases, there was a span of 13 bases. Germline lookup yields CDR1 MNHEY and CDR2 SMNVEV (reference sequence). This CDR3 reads CASSWTPGYEQYF. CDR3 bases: TGTGCCAGCAGCTGGACTCCCGGTTACGAGCAGTACTTC.

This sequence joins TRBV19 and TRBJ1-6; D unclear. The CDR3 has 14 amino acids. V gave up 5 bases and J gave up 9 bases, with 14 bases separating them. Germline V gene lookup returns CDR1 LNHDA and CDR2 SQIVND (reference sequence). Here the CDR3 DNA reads TGTGCCAGTAGTCCCAGAGGCGCGTCTTCACCCCTCCACTTT. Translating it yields CASSPRGASSPLHF.

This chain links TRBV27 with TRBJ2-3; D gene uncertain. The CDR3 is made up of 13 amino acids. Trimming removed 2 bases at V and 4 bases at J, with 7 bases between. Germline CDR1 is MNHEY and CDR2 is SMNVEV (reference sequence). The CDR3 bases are TGTGCCAGCAGTTTAACCAGACCAGATACGCAGTATTTT. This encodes CASSLTRPDTQYF.

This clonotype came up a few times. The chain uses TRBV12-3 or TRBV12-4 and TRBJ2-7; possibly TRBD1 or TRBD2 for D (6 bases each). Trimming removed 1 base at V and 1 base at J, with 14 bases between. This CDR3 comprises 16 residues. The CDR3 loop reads CASSLEGEVKSYEQYF. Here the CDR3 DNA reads TGTGCCAGCAGTTTAGAGGGGGAGGTAAAGTCCTACGAGCAGTACTTC.

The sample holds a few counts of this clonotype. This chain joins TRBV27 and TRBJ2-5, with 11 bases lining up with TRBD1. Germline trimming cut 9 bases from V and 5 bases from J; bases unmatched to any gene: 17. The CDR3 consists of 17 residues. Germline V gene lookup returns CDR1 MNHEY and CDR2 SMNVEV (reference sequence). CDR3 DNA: TGTGCCAGTCATCATCCGAGGGGACAGGGGGAAGGGGAGACCCAGTACTTC. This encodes CASHHPRGQGEGETQYF.

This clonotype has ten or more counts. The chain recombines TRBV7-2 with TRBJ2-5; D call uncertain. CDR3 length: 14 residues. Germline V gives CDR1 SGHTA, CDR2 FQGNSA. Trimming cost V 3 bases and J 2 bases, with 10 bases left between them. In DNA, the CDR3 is TGTGCCAGCAGCTTGGTAGCAGCTCAAGAGACCCAGTACTTC. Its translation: CASSLVAAQETQYF.

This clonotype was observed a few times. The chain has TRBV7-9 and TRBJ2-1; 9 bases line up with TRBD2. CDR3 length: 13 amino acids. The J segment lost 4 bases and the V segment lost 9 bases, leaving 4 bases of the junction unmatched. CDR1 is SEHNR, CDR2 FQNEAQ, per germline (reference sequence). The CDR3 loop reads CASRTSGYNEQFF. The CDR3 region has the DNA TGTGCCAGTCGAACTAGCGGGTACAATGAGCAGTTCTTC. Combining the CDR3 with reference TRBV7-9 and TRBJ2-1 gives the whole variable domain DTGVSQNPRHKITKRGQNVTFRCDPISEHNRLYWYRQTLGQGPEFLTYFQNEAQLEKSRLLSDRFSAERPKGSFSTLEIQRTEQGDSAMYLCASRTSGYNEQFFGPGTRLTVL.

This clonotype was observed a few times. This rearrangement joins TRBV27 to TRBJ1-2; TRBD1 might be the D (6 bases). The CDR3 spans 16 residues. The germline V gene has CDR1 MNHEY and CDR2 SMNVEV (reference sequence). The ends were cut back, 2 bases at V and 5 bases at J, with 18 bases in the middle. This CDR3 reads CASSLGPGAGSYGYTF. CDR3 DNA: TGTGCCAGCAGTTTAGGTCCGGGGGCTGGAAGTTATGGCTACACCTTC.

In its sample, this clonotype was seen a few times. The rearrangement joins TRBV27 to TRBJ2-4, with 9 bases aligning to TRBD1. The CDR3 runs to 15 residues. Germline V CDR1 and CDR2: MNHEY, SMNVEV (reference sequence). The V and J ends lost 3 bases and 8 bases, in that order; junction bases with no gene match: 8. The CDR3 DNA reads TGTGCCAGCAGTTTCGCCGGACAGGGGTGGCACATTCAGTACTTC. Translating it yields CASSFAGQGWHIQYF.